This TCR beta chain was captured in a study of PD-1 blockade in classical Hodgkin lymphoma. Study in general: Intravenous delivery of nivolumab at 3 mg/kg to patients occurred every 2 weeks.

A remark on this clone: Antigen: not known.

Points from the study as a whole: Relative to healthy donors, newly diagnosed patients reportedly had lower baseline TCR diversity, which was reported as lower still in relapsed/refractory patients. A significant rise in TCR diversity was seen by C4D1 for CD4+ cells but not for CD8+ cells.

Clones were sequenced by immunoSEQ multiplex PCR, and TCRdb holds only the in-frame ones, with some missing. The table has approximately 100,000 clones, about 89% seen once. Relapses following autologous stem cell transplantation were seen in all patients, with brentuximab vedotin exposure varying. Complete response, partial response or progressive disease was each patient's best response. The sample in question was peripheral blood mononuclear cells (PBMCs), obtained before the second cycle of nivolumab. This TCR was sampled from a human donor with classical Hodgkin lymphoma.

The CDR3 coding sequence is TGTGCCAGTAGTATTTGGTGGGGGACTGAAGCTTTCTTT. It is translated as CASSIWWGTEAFF. The gene calls are TRBV19 and TRBJ1-1; perhaps TRBD1 as D (5 bases). This CDR3 contains 13 residues. V was clipped by 3 bases and J by 5 bases, with 10 bases between them. The germline gives CDR1 LNHDA, CDR2 SQIVND (reference sequence).